Sequencing of this T cell receptor beta chain was carried out in a study of patients and donors after allogeneic stem cell transplantation. TCRdb processed the RT-PCR reads anew with MiXCR; each CDR3 protein has one entry. The sample shows about 960,000 distinct CDR3 sequences, 18% of them seen only once. This CDR3 spans 14 amino acids. The ends lost 3 bases at V and 3 bases at J; junction bases unmatched: 3. Germline CDR1 DFQATT, CDR2 SNEGSKA (reference sequence). This clonotype came up a few times. The clonotype originates from a human donor who was either an allogeneic HSCT recipient or a stem cell or donor lymphocyte infusion donor (not recorded which). It is not recorded whose cells these are; they may come from a transplant donor. The sample consisted of blood, either unsorted or a sorted T cell fraction (not recorded which). The chain is built from TRBV20-1 and TRBJ2-7, with TRBD1 identical over 12 bases. This chain's CDR3 is CSARGDRGLYEQYF. As DNA, the CDR3 is TGCAGTGCTAGGGGGGACAGGGGGCTCTACGAGCAGTACTTC.